This is a list of T cell receptor beta chains from one sample in a study of control samples from healthy donors and cancer patients. The repertoire was sequenced with immunoSEQ multiplex PCR; TCRdb's copy has only in-frame clones and lacks some. In the table there are 100,000 to 150,000 clones, about 90% of which are singletons. Material for sequencing was blood. The receptors were gathered from a man aged 18 to 29 in good health. The CDR3 runs from the conserved cysteine through the conserved F or W. The order of the fields is V gene, D gene, CDR3 length, clone size, J gene, CDR3 protein, CDR3 DNA. D genes are given only for firm matches. Clone sizes are given selectively: once, few, many, or a class where the clone is expanded.

TRBV7-9,NA,13,NA,TRBJ2-4,CASSLGTKNIQYF,TGTGCCAGCAGCTTGGGAACCAAAAACATTCAGTACTTC
TRBV30,TRBD1,15,NA,TRBJ2-7,CAWTWDSPSSYEQYF,TGTGCCTGGACCTGGGACAGCCCAAGCTCCTACGAGCAGTACTTC
TRBV27,NA,13,NA,TRBJ2-7,CASSLSRGYEQYF,TGTGCCAGCAGTTTATCAAGGGGGTACGAGCAGTACTTC
TRBV3-1/TRBV3-2,TRBD1,17,NA,TRBJ2-2,CASSPPPDRGHVGELFF,TGTGCCAGCAGCCCCCCCCCGGACAGGGGGCACGTCGGGGAGCTGTTTTTT
TRBV11-3,TRBD1,13,NA,TRBJ1-1,CASSSTGAAEAFF,TGTGCCAGCAGCTCTACAGGGGCCGCTGAAGCTTTCTTT
TRBV5-1,NA,14,NA,TRBJ1-1,CASSVTGRNTEAFF,TGCGCCAGCAGCGTAACAGGGAGGAACACTGAAGCTTTCTTT
TRBV12-5,NA,15,NA,TRBJ1-1,CASGWGTSGNTEAFF,TGTGCTAGTGGATGGGGGACATCGGGGAACACTGAAGCTTTCTTT
TRBV4-1,NA,15,NA,TRBJ1-5,CASSQVRQVNQPQHF,TGCGCCAGCAGCCAAGTAAGACAGGTCAATCAGCCCCAGCATTTT
TRBV9,NA,19,NA,TRBJ2-1,CASSVQNPPTEVVYNEQFF,TGTGCCAGCAGCGTGCAAAACCCCCCGACCGAGGTAGTCTACAATGAGCAGTTCTTC
TRBV5-1,NA,11,many,TRBJ2-7,CASSSPHEQYF,TGCGCCAGCAGCTCCCCTCACGAGCAGTACTTC
TRBV6-1,NA,14,NA,TRBJ1-1,CASSDWAPNTEAFF,TGTGCCAGCAGTGATTGGGCACCGAACACTGAAGCTTTCTTT
TRBV10-3,NA,13,NA,TRBJ2-7,CAISETLFREQYF,TGTGCCATCAGTGAGACTCTCTTTCGGGAGCAGTACTTC
TRBV28,TRBD1,16,NA,TRBJ1-5,CASPSGKGQGYQPQHF,TGTGCCAGCCCCTCAGGGAAGGGACAGGGTTATCAGCCCCAGCATTTT
TRBV15,NA,17,NA,TRBJ1-4,CATSRVKGVWTNEKLFF,TGTGCCACCAGCAGAGTGAAGGGGGTGTGGACTAATGAAAAACTGTTTTTT
TRBV5-1,NA,14,NA,TRBJ2-7,CASRQTTSSYEQYF,TGCGCCAGCAGGCAAACAACGAGCTCCTACGAGCAGTACTTC
TRBV19,NA,13,NA,TRBJ1-2,CASSHNQGDGYTF,TGTGCCAGTAGTCATAACCAGGGCGATGGCTACACCTTC
TRBV9,TRBD1,14,NA,TRBJ2-7,CASSARDRNYEQYF,TGTGCCAGCAGCGCCAGGGACAGGAACTACGAGCAGTACTTC
TRBV27,TRBD1,15,NA,TRBJ2-1,CASSAGQEKYNEQFF,TGTGCCAGCAGTGCGGGACAGGAAAAATACAATGAGCAGTTCTTC